This is a list of T cell receptor beta chains from one sample in a study of T-cell reconstitution after alpha-beta-depleted transplantation in children. TCRdb reanalysed the PCR reads using MiXCR and keeps one entry per CDR3 protein. The sample carries 200,000 to 250,000 distinct CDR3 sequences, 9% to 10% recorded once. Sequences were derived from PBMCs from the stem cell graft donor, sampled from the stem cell graft. These receptors all stem from a human donor who donated a stem cell graft to a child with SCID. Each CDR3 is given with its conserved first and last residue. Each record gives: J gene, clone size, V gene, D gene, CDR3 length, CDR3 DNA, CDR3 protein. The D gene is left open where the match is weak. Size values are once, few and many counts, or a class for expanded clones, and some rows have none.

J: TRBJ2-1
size: many
V: TRBV5-1
D: NA
length: 14
DNA: TGCGCCAGCAGCTTGGGGGGGACTTCCAATGAGCAGTTCTTC
CDR3: CASSLGGTSNEQFF

J: TRBJ1-1
size: many
V: TRBV5-5
D: NA
length: 15
DNA: TGTGCCAGCAGAAGAAAAGGGGAGGCGAACACTGAAGCTTTCTTT
CDR3: CASRRKGEANTEAFF

J: TRBJ2-5
size: many
V: TRBV5-1
D: NA
length: 14
DNA: TGCGCCAGCAGCCCGATGGATCCTCAAGAGACCCAGTACTTC
CDR3: CASSPMDPQETQYF

J: TRBJ1-4
size: few
V: TRBV5-1
D: NA
length: 13
DNA: TGCGCCAGCAGCTTGGGATCAGATGAAAAACTGTTTTTT
CDR3: CASSLGSDEKLFF

J: TRBJ1-2
size: many
V: TRBV5-1
D: NA
length: 16
DNA: TGCGCCAGCAGCGCGCAATCCGGGACGGTGAAGTATGGCTACACCTTC
CDR3: CASSAQSGTVKYGYTF

J: TRBJ1-1
size: many
V: TRBV6-1
D: NA
length: 11
DNA: TGTGCCACCACAGGGAACACTGAAGCTTTCTTT
CDR3: CATTGNTEAFF

J: TRBJ2-2
size: NA
V: TRBV9
D: NA
length: 18
DNA: TGTGCCAGCAGCGTAGCTAACAGACGGCAGGAGAACACCGGGGAGCTGTTTTTT
CDR3: CASSVANRRQENTGELFF

J: TRBJ2-7
size: many
V: TRBV7-8
D: TRBD1
length: 12
DNA: TGTGCCAGTTCTGACAGGGCCTACGAGCAGTACTTC
CDR3: CASSDRAYEQYF

J: TRBJ2-7
size: many
V: TRBV20-1
D: TRBD1
length: 15
DNA: TGCAGTGCTTCCCCCGGGGACAGGCCGTCCTACGAGCAGTACTTC
CDR3: CSASPGDRPSYEQYF

J: TRBJ2-5
size: many
V: TRBV20-1
D: TRBD1
length: 13
DNA: TGCAGTGCTAGAGGGACAGGGGGGGAGACCCAGTACTTC
CDR3: CSARGTGGETQYF

J: TRBJ2-1
size: many
V: TRBV5-6
D: TRBD2
length: 18
DNA: TGTGCCAGCAGCTTGGTCCTCCTAGCGGGGGGGCCAGTCAATGAGCAGTTCTTC
CDR3: CASSLVLLAGGPVNEQFF

J: TRBJ2-5
size: many
V: TRBV15
D: NA
length: 18
DNA: TGTGCCACCAGCAGAGATTACAAGGCGGGGATCGACCAAGAGACCCAGTACTTC
CDR3: CATSRDYKAGIDQETQYF

J: TRBJ2-6
size: many
V: TRBV7-9
D: NA
length: 13
DNA: TGTGCCAGCAGACTTGCAGGGGCCAACGTCCTGACTTTC
CDR3: CASRLAGANVLTF

J: TRBJ2-5
size: few
V: TRBV19
D: TRBD1
length: 15
DNA: TGTGCCAGTAGTATCCTGGGACAGGGTGCGGAGACCCAGTACTTC
CDR3: CASSILGQGAETQYF

J: TRBJ1-3
size: many
V: TRBV20-1
D: TRBD1
length: 16
DNA: TGCAGTGCTAGAGACACGACAGGGTTCTCTGGAAACACCATATATTTT
CDR3: CSARDTTGFSGNTIYF

J: TRBJ2-7
size: many
V: TRBV5-1
D: NA
length: 14
DNA: TGCGCCAGCAGCTTCCAGGGGCCAGGTTACGAGCAGTACTTC
CDR3: CASSFQGPGYEQYF

J: TRBJ2-5
size: many
V: TRBV12-3/TRBV12-4
D: NA
length: 16
DNA: TGTGCCAGCAGTTTGTTGACCGGGGGGCCAGGAGAGACCCAGTACTTC
CDR3: CASSLLTGGPGETQYF

J: TRBJ2-3
size: many
V: TRBV7-9
D: NA
length: 16
DNA: TGTGCCAGCAGCTTAGGCAACCAACGGGCCCCAGATACGCAGTATTTT
CDR3: CASSLGNQRAPDTQYF

J: TRBJ1-5
size: many
V: TRBV7-2
D: NA
length: 15
DNA: TGTGCCAGCAGCACGGCGCCGGTCGGCAATCAGCCCCAGCATTTT
CDR3: CASSTAPVGNQPQHF

J: TRBJ2-3
size: few
V: TRBV4-3
D: NA
length: 16
DNA: TGCGCCAGCAGCCTACTTTTGGAGGGGGTCACAGATACGCAGTATTTT
CDR3: CASSLLLEGVTDTQYF

J: TRBJ1-1
size: many
V: TRBV12-3/TRBV12-4
D: NA
length: 15
DNA: TGTGCCAGCACCCTATGGGGGGGTGGGAACACTGAAGCTTTCTTT
CDR3: CASTLWGGGNTEAFF

J: TRBJ2-1
size: many
V: TRBV28
D: TRBD1
length: 15
DNA: TGTGCCAGCAGTTTAGTACACAGGGGCGACAATGAGCAGTTCTTC
CDR3: CASSLVHRGDNEQFF

J: TRBJ1-5
size: many
V: TRBV5-1
D: NA
length: 15
DNA: TGCGCCAGCAGCTTGGAGGGGGTAAGCAATCAGCCCCAGCATTTT
CDR3: CASSLEGVSNQPQHF

J: TRBJ1-1
size: many
V: TRBV12-3/TRBV12-4
D: NA
length: 14
DNA: TGTGCCAGCAGTTTTTGGGCGACGGACACTGAAGCTTTCTTT
CDR3: CASSFWATDTEAFF

J: TRBJ2-1
size: many
V: TRBV5-1
D: NA
length: 15
DNA: TGCGCCAGCAACGATGCCGGGCGGTACATCAATGAGCAGTTCTTC
CDR3: CASNDAGRYINEQFF

J: TRBJ1-2
size: many
V: TRBV6-5
D: NA
length: 13
DNA: TGTGCCAGCAGTTACCGTGTTCGCCATGGCTACACCTTC
CDR3: CASSYRVRHGYTF

J: TRBJ1-2
size: many
V: TRBV11-2
D: TRBD1
length: 19
DNA: TGTGCCAGCAGCTCCTTATTCTGGACAGGGGGCTATCGGAACTATGGCTACACCTTC
CDR3: CASSSLFWTGGYRNYGYTF

J: TRBJ2-1
size: many
V: TRBV20-1
D: NA
length: 11
DNA: TGCACCTGCTCAGGCCCGGATGAGCAGTTCTTC
CDR3: CTCSGPDEQFF